This T cell receptor (beta chain) was sequenced for a study of identical twins. Study-wide results and limits: With beta out-of-frame sequences, excess sharing by twins was weaker. Cross-sectional statistical analysis was relied on for the conclusions, without the same donors being followed.

A universal primer site was created by template switching, with the cDNA bearing unique molecular identifiers. TCRdb fed the 5' RACE reads into MiXCR, producing one record per CDR3 protein. The data show some 900,000 distinct CDR3 sequences, about 12% seen once. A remark on this clonotype: Its specificity is not known.

Each donor was a healthy Caucasian. The sample was also reused in another study, on yellow fever vaccine responses in identical twins.

Specimen: PBMCs. This receptor was taken from a woman between 18 and 29 years old in good health.

Here the CDR3 reads CASSLTGTSGDTQYF. As DNA, the CDR3 is TGTGCCAGCAGCTTGACCGGGACTAGTGGTGATACGCAGTATTTT. This chain links TRBV7-7 with TRBJ2-3, with 8 bases identical to TRBD2. CDR1 and CDR2 from the germline V gene are SSHAT and FNYEAQ (reference sequence). The CDR3 is 15 amino acids. With V trimmed by 3 bases and J by 6 bases, 8 bases remained unmatched.